The 30 T cell receptor beta chains below all came from one sample that was sequenced in a study of Graves' ophthalmopathy and Graves' hyperthyroidism. Amplifying from RNA transcripts, the study obtained TCR beta CDR3 regions. RT-PCR in the first round used HTBI primers; a second-round multiplex PCR followed. TCRdb reprocessed the multiplex PCR reads via MiXCR and lists one record per CDR3 protein. The sample includes around 1,000,000 distinct CDR3 sequences, roughly 35% of them seen just once. Sequencing was carried out using peripheral blood or thyroid tissue (not recorded which). These receptors all come from an adult man with Graves' hyperthyroidism.

There are many counts of this clonotype. This chain connects TRBV7-9 to TRBJ1-1; 8 nucleotides line up with TRBD1. V lost 2 bases, J lost 1 base, and 3 bases stayed unmatched. There are 15 residues in the CDR3. The V gene's germline CDR1 is SEHNR and CDR2 FQNEAQ (reference sequence). The CDR3 reads CASSLIDRGNTEAFF. DNA for the CDR3: TGTGCCAGCAGCTTAATCGACAGGGGGAACACTGAAGCTTTCTTT.

The CDR3: CASSLPGQAAAESPGNTIYF. The CDR3 coding sequence is TGTGCCAGCAGCTTACCAGGACAGGCCGCCGCCGAGAGCCCTGGAAACACCATATATTTT. This chain joins TRBV11-2 and TRBJ1-3; 7 positions agree with TRBD1. Germline trimming cut 2 bases from V and 2 bases from J; bases unmatched to any gene: 18. The CDR3 loop spans 20 amino acids. The V gene's germline CDR1 is SGHAT and CDR2 FQNNGV.

Comment on this clonotype: With a much larger clone just one base away, this may be a read error. This sequence joins TRBV5-1 and TRBJ2-7; no clear D. The germline V gene has CDR1 SGHRS and CDR2 YFSETQ. V gave up 0 bases and J gave up 9 bases, with 10 bases separating them. This CDR3 contains 12 residues. CDR3 residues: CASSLDVNGQYF. The CDR3 coding sequence is TGCGCCAGCAGCTTGGATGTGAACGGGCAGTACTTC.

The rearrangement joins TRBV2 to TRBJ2-7, with 8 bases fitting TRBD2. Trimming took 1 base from V and 2 from J; bases not matched to a gene: 4. Germline CDR1 reads SNHLY; CDR2 reads FYNNEI. CDR3 length: 15 residues. The CDR3 coding sequence is TGTGCCAGCAGTGAAGTTAGACTAGCGACCTACGAGCAGTACTTC. Translation: CASSEVRLATYEQYF.

The chain recombines TRBV20-1 with TRBJ2-5; 9 nucleotides agree with TRBD2. The germline gives CDR1 DFQATT, CDR2 SNEGSKA (reference sequence). Losses at the gene ends were 3 bases for V and 2 bases for J; bases not matched to a gene: 4. The CDR3 loop spans 14 amino acids. The CDR3 DNA follows: TGCAGTGCTAGGGGACTAGCTCAACAAGAGACCCAGTACTTC. Translated: CSARGLAQQETQYF.

This clonotype has more than one count but fewer than ten. The chain links TRBV19 to TRBJ2-7, with TRBD1 matching 7 bases. The germline V gene has CDR1 LNHDA and CDR2 SQIVND (reference sequence). With 5 bases clipped from V and 5 bases from J, the junction kept 18 bases outside the gene matches. The CDR3 contains 17 residues. CDR3 loop: CASSGTGDNAVPDEQYF. CDR3 DNA sequence: TGTGCCAGTAGTGGCACAGGGGATAATGCCGTACCGGACGAGCAGTACTTC.

To note about this clonotype: A read error may be the cause here, since a much bigger clone is one base away. The conserved final phenylalanine or tryptophan is absent from the CDR3, which likely points to a read error. J is TRBJ1-1 and V is TRBV6-5, with a tentative D call TRBD1 (5 bases). Germline loops: CDR1 MNHEY, CDR2 SVGAGI. V was clipped by 10 bases and J by 4 bases, with 13 bases between them. The CDR3 runs 12 residues. The CDR3 DNA reads as TGTGCCACCCTGGGAGGGACCACTGAAGCTTTCTCT. Its protein is CATLGGTTEAFS.

This sequence joins TRBV20-1 and TRBJ1-4; D call uncertain. Germline V gene data show CDR1 as DFQATT and CDR2 as SNEGSKA (reference sequence). The V end lost 1 base, the J end lost 7 bases, and 16 bases lay between the germline ends. This CDR3 region has 15 residues. The CDR3 region has the DNA TGCAGTGCTAGAGGGGTGGCAAAGGTGATTGAAAAACTGTTTTTT. Its protein is CSARGVAKVIEKLFF.

This clonotype appeared many times. The chain employs TRBV29-1 and TRBJ1-1; D is possibly TRBD1 (6 bases). V lost 4 bases and J lost 1, with 7 bases in between. The germline V gene encodes CDR1 SQVTM and CDR2 ANQGSEA. The CDR3 sequence is 12 residues long. The CDR3 reads CSVGGANTEAFF. As DNA, the CDR3 is TGCAGCGTTGGGGGGGCGAACACTGAAGCTTTCTTT.

The chain links TRBV7-9 to TRBJ1-1; D unresolved. Germline CDR1 SEHNR, CDR2 FQNEAQ (reference sequence). Trimming took off 5 bases at V and 6 bases at J, with 10 bases between the two ends. The CDR3 length is 12 residues. The CDR3 DNA reads TGTGCCAGCAGCCCCACCGTAGCTGAAGCTTTCTTT. It yields the protein CASSPTVAEAFF.

This sequence joins TRBV29-1 and TRBJ1-1, with 8 bases fitting TRBD1. Losses at the gene ends were 3 bases for V and 3 bases for J; bases not matched to a gene: 15. The germline CDR1 and CDR2 sequences are SQVTM and ANQGSEA. The CDR3 is 17 amino acids. CDR3: CSVDGGQAVPHDTEAFF. DNA for the CDR3: TGCAGCGTTGATGGGGGACAGGCAGTGCCTCACGACACTGAAGCTTTCTTT. Filled out from reference TRBV29-1 and TRBJ1-1, the complete variable domain reads SAVISQKPSRDICQRGTSLTIQCQVDSQVTMMFWYRQQPGQSLTLIATANQGSEATYESGFVIDKFPISRPNLTFSTLTVSNMSPEDSSIYLCSVDGGQAVPHDTEAFFGQGTRLTVV.

Concerning this clonotype itself: This may stem from a read error, because a much larger clone lies one nucleotide away. The chain has TRBV6-6 and TRBJ1-4, with 10 bases fitting TRBD1. The germline CDR1 and CDR2 sequences are MNHNY and SVGAGI (reference sequence). The CDR3 length is 14 residues. CDR3 sequence reads: CVSSRGQGGEKLFF. Written as DNA, the CDR3 is TGTGTCAGCAGCCGAGGACAGGGGGGAGAAAAACTGTTTTTT.

Details on this clonotype: A read error may be the cause here, since a much bigger clone is one base away. The chain employs TRBV7-6 and TRBJ2-5; D not certain. Trimming removed 1 base at V and 7 bases at J, with 10 bases between. Per germline, CDR1 SGHVS and CDR2 FNYEAQ. The CDR3 consists of 13 residues. The CDR3: CASSLVAWGTQYF. Here the CDR3 DNA reads TGTGCCAGCAGCTTAGTGGCTTGGGGGACCCAGTACTTC.

This clonotype was detected only once. This chain joins TRBV27 and TRBJ2-7; 15 bases map to TRBD2. Per germline, CDR1 MNHEY and CDR2 SMNVEV (reference sequence). This CDR3 has 17 residues. V lost 6 bases and J lost 3; bases outside the gene matches: 9. For the CDR3, the DNA is TGTGCCAGCAGATCCTGGACTAGCGGGGGGGCAGACTACGAGCAGTACTTC. Amino acid sequence: CASRSWTSGGADYEQYF.

This clonotype has a count of ten or more. The rearrangement joins TRBV6-5 to TRBJ2-7; D possibly corresponds to TRBD1 (6 bases). The germline V and J ends were trimmed by 7 bases and 4 bases, with 20 bases remaining between them. This CDR3 has 15 amino acids. Germline V CDR1 and CDR2: MNHEY, SVGAGI. The CDR3 sequence is CASTESSRQGYEQYF. The CDR3 region has the DNA TGTGCCAGCACCGAAAGTTCGCGGCAGGGGTACGAGCAGTACTTC.

The CDR3 DNA sequence: TGTGCCAGCAGTTACTTTTGGGGACTAGACTTTACGTTCCACGAGCAGTACTTC. As protein: CASSYFWGLDFTFHEQYF. The chain couples TRBV6-6 to TRBJ2-7; TRBD2 matches at 8 bases. With 1 base clipped from V and 5 bases from J, the junction kept 16 bases outside the gene matches. This CDR3 spans 18 amino acids. CDR1 is MNHNY, CDR2 SVGAGI, per germline (reference sequence).

The chain carries TRBV29-1 and TRBJ2-7; 9 bases align to TRBD2. V gave up 6 bases and J gave up 6 bases; unmatched junction bases: 6. Per germline, CDR1 SQVTM and CDR2 ANQGSEA. The CDR3 covers 12 residues. The CDR3 sequence: CSVGGRASEQYF. CDR3 coding DNA: TGCAGCGTAGGCGGGAGGGCCTCCGAGCAGTACTTC.

This clonotype was detected a few times. The V call is TRBV6-1, the J call TRBJ2-7; 7 bases align to TRBD2. The CDR3 has 15 residues. V shed 4 bases and J 4 bases; nucleotides not matched to a gene: 10. The germline CDR1 and CDR2 sequences are MNHNS and SASEGT. CDR3 sequence reads: CASSGTSHRWYEQYF. The CDR3 DNA sequence: TGTGCCAGCAGTGGGACTAGTCATCGGTGGTACGAGCAGTACTTC.

The V call is TRBV20-1, the J call TRBJ2-7; 8 bases fit TRBD1. There are 15 residues in the CDR3. Germline V lookup: CDR1 DFQATT, CDR2 SNEGSKA (reference sequence). Losses at the gene ends were 6 bases for V and 4 bases for J; bases not matched to a gene: 14. This chain's CDR3 is CSANPPDRVRYEQYF. CDR3 coding DNA: TGCAGTGCGAATCCCCCGGACAGGGTTAGGTACGAGCAGTACTTC.

There are many counts of this clonotype. The chain joins TRBV11-2 to TRBJ2-5; maybe TRBD1 (7 bases). V dropped 5 bases and J dropped 4 bases, with 20 bases sitting between them. Looked up from germline, CDR1 is SGHAT and CDR2 is FQNNGV. This CDR3 has 16 residues. The CDR3 region has the DNA TGTGCCAGCAGCCGAAGTGGGAGGAGACAGGGAGAGACCCAGTACTTC. As protein: CASSRSGRRQGETQYF.

J is TRBJ2-3 and V is TRBV29-1; D not resolved. Between the trimmed V and J ends, which lost 3 bases and 1 base, there was a span of 8 bases. CDR3 length equals 13 residues. Germline-derived CDR1 and CDR2 are SQVTM and ANQGSEA. CDR3 nucleotides: TGCAGCGTTGAGAGGCAGGGCACAGATACGCAGTATTTT. Translation gives CSVERQGTDTQYF.

The V call is TRBV29-1, the J call TRBJ2-5; tentative D call: TRBD2 (7 bases). Between the trimmed V and J ends, which lost 5 bases and 4 bases, there was a span of 17 bases. The CDR3 has 14 amino acids. CDR1 is SQVTM, CDR2 ANQGSEA, per germline. Here the CDR3 reads CSVWAGAGGETQYF. The CDR3 DNA follows: TGCAGCGTTTGGGCGGGGGCCGGGGGAGAGACCCAGTACTTC.

The gene calls are TRBV7-2 and TRBJ1-1; possibly TRBD1 for D (5 bases). V lost 6 bases and J lost 1, with 15 bases in between. The CDR3 consists of 15 residues. Germline V gene lookup returns CDR1 SGHTA and CDR2 FQGNSA. The CDR3: CASRGTAGGNTEAFF. Here the CDR3 DNA reads TGTGCCAGCAGGGGTACTGCGGGGGGGAACACTGAAGCTTTCTTT.

CDR3 region: CASRTGLVGYTF. The DNA for the CDR3 is TGTGCCAGCAGGACAGGGCTGGTTGGCTACACCTTC. The chain recombines TRBV12-3 or TRBV12-4 with TRBJ1-2; 7 positions agree with TRBD1. V gave up 6 bases and J gave up 7 bases; unmatched junction bases: 5. The CDR3 runs 12 residues.

This clonotype was recorded a few times. This chain links TRBV2 with TRBJ1-6; 11 nucleotides line up with TRBD1. The CDR3 extends over 17 amino acids. CDR1 is SNHLY and CDR2 is FYNNEI in the germline V gene. Unmatched junction bases numbered 11, after V lost 6 bases and J lost 7 bases. CDR3 nucleotides: TGTGCCAGCAGCGACCGGGACAGGGGGAGAAAAAATTCACCCCTCCACTTT. This codes for CASSDRDRGRKNSPLHF.

The chain links TRBV25-1 to TRBJ1-2; maybe TRBD1 (5 bases). Germline CDR1 is MGHDK and CDR2 is SYGVNS. CDR3 size: 15 residues. V was pared by 8 bases and J by 9 bases, with 25 bases between. As DNA, the CDR3 is TGTGCCAGCGTTGAAAGAGGGAGTGGGACTTCTAGCTACACCTTC. Amino acid sequence: CASVERGSGTSSYTF.

The rearrangement links TRBV6-2 or TRBV6-3 to TRBJ1-5; D is undetermined. Between the trimmed V and J ends, which lost 7 bases and 3 bases, there was a span of 13 bases. There are 14 residues in the CDR3. The germline V gene encodes CDR1 MNHEY and CDR2 SVGEGT. CDR3 residues: CASTPQVLNQPQHF. The CDR3 region has the DNA TGTGCCAGCACCCCCCAGGTCCTCAATCAGCCCCAGCATTTT.

The chain links TRBV29-1 to TRBJ2-7; a possible D gene is TRBD1 (5 bases). Germline V CDR1 and CDR2: SQVTM, ANQGSEA. V was clipped by 4 bases and J by 3 bases, with 13 bases between them. This CDR3 is built from 13 residues. DNA of the CDR3: TGCAGCGTTGGAACCCCAAGGGGCTACGAGCAGTACTTC. It specifies CSVGTPRGYEQYF.

The chain joins TRBV15 to TRBJ2-7, with 9 bases that match TRBD2. Germline trimming cut 5 bases from V and 2 bases from J; bases unmatched to any gene: 7. The CDR3 is 15 residues long. In germline, CDR1 is LNHNV, CDR2 YYDKDF (reference sequence). DNA for the CDR3: TGTGCCACCAGCGACGGGGGCGGGGGGGCCTACGAGCAGTACTTC. It translates to CATSDGGGGAYEQYF.

This clonotype appeared many times. The chain links TRBV29-1 to TRBJ1-1; 7 nucleotides line up with TRBD1. The germline CDR1 and CDR2 sequences are SQVTM and ANQGSEA. J was trimmed by 4 bases and V by 2 bases; bases with no gene match: 7. The CDR3 spans 14 residues. This CDR3 is CSVETGELVTEAFF. CDR3 nucleotides: TGCAGCGTTGAAACAGGGGAGTTGGTCACTGAAGCTTTCTTT.